This T cell receptor beta chain was documented in a study of CD8+CD57+ T cells in acquired aplastic anemia. Overall study context: CD4+ cell libraries from healthy donors averaged about 10 million reads. Overall study results and limits: Roughly 30 CD8+ CDR3 sequences occurred in both the patients and the controls.

In regard to this clonotype: Antigen: not known.

This CDR3 contains 14 residues. V was shortened by 0 bases and J by 5 bases, with 10 bases between the two germline ends. CDR1 and CDR2 from the germline V gene are LGHNA and YNFKEQ. TCR beta VDJ and CDR3 profiles were obtained from a genomic DNA template. TCRdb fed the reads into MiXCR, producing one record per CDR3 protein. The sample holds more than 100,000 distinct CDR3 sequences, 40% to 60% seen once. This chain links TRBV4-2 with TRBJ1-1, with D possibly being TRBD1 (5 bases). The receptor was derived from a human donor in good health, serving as a control. The material sequenced was sorted CD4+, CD8+, or CD8+CD57+ T cells (not recorded which) from PBMCs. In nucleotides, the CDR3 is TGTGCCAGCAGCCAAGAATCGGGGGGAACTGAAGCTTTCTTT. This gives the protein CASSQESGGTEAFF.